Listed below are T cell receptor beta chains from one sample, sequenced in a study of cytomegalovirus exposure and HLA in healthy donors. Assay: immunoSEQ multiplex PCR; the TCRdb copy retains only in-frame clones and omits some. The repertoire table contains 35,000 to 45,000 clones. The sample was PBMCs. Receptors were obtained from a woman younger than 45 in good health and CMV-seropositive. The conserved cysteine and the conserved F or W are not part of the CDR3 here. Each record gives: J gene, V gene, CDR3 protein.

j_call: TRBJ2-2
v_call: TRBV11-2
cdr3_aa: ASSSMTGNTGELF

j_call: TRBJ2-3
v_call: TRBV9
cdr3_aa: ASSVAEAGGMDTQY

j_call: TRBJ2-3
v_call: TRBV5-6
cdr3_aa: ASSLADTQY

j_call: TRBJ1-2
v_call: TRBV14
cdr3_aa: ASRQNTGTGGTGYT

j_call: TRBJ1-2
v_call: TRBV6-5
cdr3_aa: ASSYQGGYGYT

j_call: TRBJ2-3
v_call: TRBV11-3
cdr3_aa: ASSSPGASTDTQY

j_call: TRBJ1-5
v_call: TRBV4-1
cdr3_aa: ASSQKTGLYQPQH

j_call: TRBJ1-2
v_call: TRBV10-3
cdr3_aa: AIRTGGGAYGYT

j_call: TRBJ1-6
v_call: TRBV19
cdr3_aa: ASSTQTSSPLH

j_call: TRBJ1-2
v_call: TRBV6-5
cdr3_aa: ASSSPQRLTGYT

j_call: TRBJ2-5
v_call: TRBV9
cdr3_aa: ASSEGQPRQETQY

j_call: TRBJ2-1
v_call: TRBV11-1
cdr3_aa: ASSLGVRGNEQF

j_call: TRBJ2-7
v_call: TRBV6-5
cdr3_aa: ASRRGQVLGEQY

j_call: TRBJ2-3
v_call: TRBV11-2
cdr3_aa: ASSLAAAKDTQY

j_call: TRBJ1-2
v_call: TRBV6-5
cdr3_aa: ASTKGDYGYT

j_call: TRBJ1-2
v_call: TRBV5-1
cdr3_aa: ASSLTGTRAGGYT

j_call: TRBJ2-2
v_call: TRBV18
cdr3_aa: ASSPLGVFTNTGELF

j_call: TRBJ2-7
v_call: TRBV5-1
cdr3_aa: ASSLVASGWFYEQY

j_call: TRBJ2-5
v_call: TRBV6-5
cdr3_aa: ASRRPGEQETQY

j_call: TRBJ2-7
v_call: TRBV7-2
cdr3_aa: ASSIHSGGNYEQY

j_call: TRBJ1-1
v_call: TRBV29-1
cdr3_aa: SVVGVNTEAF

j_call: TRBJ1-5
v_call: TRBV5-6
cdr3_aa: ASSQTGVSNQPQH

j_call: TRBJ1-1
v_call: TRBV19
cdr3_aa: ASNQGVGTEAF

j_call: TRBJ1-2
v_call: TRBV29-1
cdr3_aa: SVGSVVVGYT